In its sample, the clone carrying this TCR beta chain ranks as medium-sized. 10 ml fresh peripheral blood yielded the PBMCs. V lost 2 bases, J lost 4 bases, and 11 bases lay in between. The CDR3 contains 14 residues. CDR1 is KGHDR, CDR2 SFDVKD, per germline. Amplification targeted TCR beta CDR3 regions from RNA transcripts. Researchers ran a first-round RT-PCR on the TCR CDR3 using the HTBI primer set. TCRdb reprocessed the multiplex PCR reads with MiXCR, giving one entry per CDR3 protein. The repertoire holds about 58,000 distinct CDR3 sequences, with around half as singletons. These data come from a study of T cells in Graves' hyperthyroidism and ophthalmopathy.

The origin of this receptor is a woman between 25 and 40 years old with Graves' ophthalmopathy. Sequencing was carried out using blood. The chain couples TRBV24-1 to TRBJ2-7; TRBD2 is a possible D gene (6 bases). The CDR3 sequence: CATSDSGLPYEQYF. The CDR3 DNA follows: TGTGCCACCAGTGATTCGGGACTGCCGTACGAGCAGTACTTC.